This entry is about one TCR beta chain. This CDR3 is 14 amino acids long. CDR1 and CDR2 from the germline V gene are MDHEN and SYDVKM. With 3 bases removed from V and 3 bases from J, the gap between germline ends came to 11 bases. Original analysis: It was from reference gene primer amplification that nucleated cell counts were estimated. Profiled with immunoSEQ multiplex PCR; TCRdb holds only in-frame clones, not every one. That table furnishes V, J and clone size, whereas the DNA furnished D and trimming. The repertoire holds over 85,000 clones, with around 68% as singletons. This specimen comes from a study of blood T cell repertoires in COVID-19. Study summary: The origin of the acute and convalescent COVID-19 samples was the United States, Italy and Spain.

Sample: peripheral blood. The sequence came from a woman in her sixties with acute or convalescent COVID-19. J is TRBJ1-2 and V is TRBV28; weak D call: TRBD1 (6 bases). The CDR3 spells CASSLLGADYGYTF. The CDR3 coding sequence is TGTGCCAGCAGTTTGCTGGGGGCAGACTATGGCTACACCTTC.